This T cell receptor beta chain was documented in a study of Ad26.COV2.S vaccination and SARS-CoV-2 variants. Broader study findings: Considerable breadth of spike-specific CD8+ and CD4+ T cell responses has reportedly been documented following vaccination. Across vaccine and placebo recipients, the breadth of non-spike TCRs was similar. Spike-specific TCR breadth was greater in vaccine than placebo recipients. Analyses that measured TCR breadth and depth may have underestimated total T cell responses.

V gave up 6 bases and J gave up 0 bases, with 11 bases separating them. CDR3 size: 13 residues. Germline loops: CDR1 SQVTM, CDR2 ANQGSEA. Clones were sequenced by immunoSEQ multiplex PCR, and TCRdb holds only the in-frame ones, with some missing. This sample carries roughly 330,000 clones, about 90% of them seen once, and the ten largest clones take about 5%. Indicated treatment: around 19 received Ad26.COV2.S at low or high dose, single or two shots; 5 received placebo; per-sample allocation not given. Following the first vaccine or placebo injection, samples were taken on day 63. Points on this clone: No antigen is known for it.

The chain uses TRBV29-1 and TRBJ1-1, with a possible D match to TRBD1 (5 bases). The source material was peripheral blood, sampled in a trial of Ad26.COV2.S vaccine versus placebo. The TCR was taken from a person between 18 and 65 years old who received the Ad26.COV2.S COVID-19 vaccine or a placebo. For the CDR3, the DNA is TGCAGCGTCCCGACAGCTATGAACACTGAAGCTTTCTTT. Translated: CSVPTAMNTEAFF.